The rows below give T cell receptor beta chains drawn from one sample of a study of HIV-infected patients and healthy controls. TCRdb reanalysed the 5' RACE reads using MiXCR and keeps one entry per CDR3 protein. The repertoire holds around 67,000 distinct CDR3 sequences, with roughly a sixth as singletons. The sample taken for sequencing was CD4+ T cells from blood. These receptors all stem from a human donor in good health. CDR3s leave out the opening cysteine and the closing phenylalanine or tryptophan.

>15|TRBV7-8
ASSRTWASGGYNEQF
>11|TRBV7-2
ASLRSNPDAQY
>10|TRBV10-3
AARGEGAEAF
>13|TRBV12-3/TRBV12-4
ASSPRQRANYGYT
>12|TRBV15
ATSRVTGANVLT
>14|TRBV7-8
ASSFLSGGEISPLH
>12|TRBV7-2
ASSLAGNTDTQY
>11|TRBV20-1
SAREDNSYEQY
>11|TRBV7-2
ASSPRPPREQY
>13|TRBV7-9
ASSLEGLLTDTQY
>14|TRBV7-2
ASSLEYRGGGNTIY
>14|TRBV4-3
ASSQDPDLAGNTIY
>15|TRBV4-2
ASRRTGGWTTNEKLF
>12|TRBV29-1
SALGHLRSGELF
>13|TRBV4-2
ASSQEMLRGTEAF
>13|TRBV29-1
SVALSYRDGNTIY
>11|TRBV29-1
SVWGTSGNEQF
>13|TRBV27
ASNARDRGTYEQY
>14|TRBV20-1
SARGAPSLIPYGYT
>13|TRBV20-1
SASNGQTANYGYT
>11|TRBV19
ASSPTGGETQY
>12|TRBV6-5
ASSPDGSNQPQH
>10|TRBV7-2
ASSYRGKEAF
>11|TRBV20-1
SARPPVGAEAF
>11|TRBV5-5
ASSLMDTGELF
>12|TRBV2
ASSRTISTDTQY
>13|TRBV7-8
AILDRGRRGTEAF
>12|TRBV12-3/TRBV12-4
ASSLIGASYEQY
>13|TRBV27
ASSPQRTNTDTQY
>14|TRBV19
ASTSAASGGPDTQY
>13|TRBV7-9
ASSWGQGLGDGYT
>15|TRBV19
ASSILPTGTLNEKLF
>14|TRBV28
ASSSSGTALSYEQY
>13|TRBV7-2
ASSTHSGGVDTQY
>13|TRBV7-3
ASSREGGTGMKAF